The 21 T cell receptor beta chains below come from one sample, sequenced in a study of T cell responses to AZD1222 COVID-19 vaccine. Assay: immunoSEQ multiplex PCR; the TCRdb copy retains only in-frame clones and omits some. The repertoire holds 90,000 to 120,000 clones, with roughly 87% as singletons. Source: peripheral blood, taken on day 0 of AZD1222 vaccination. The source is an adult in good health.

This clone was detected once. The chain joins TRBV5-4 to TRBJ2-1; 10 nucleotides line up with TRBD2. J gave up 8 bases and V 4 bases, and 12 bases lay outside the gene matches. Germline lookup yields CDR1 SGHNT and CDR2 YYREEE (reference sequence). The CDR3 runs 16 residues. CDR3 in DNA: TGTGCCAGCAGCACAGTTAGCGGGGGGTTTGGGCATGAGCAGTTCTTC. It specifies CASSTVSGGFGHEQFF.

This clone was detected a few times. The chain links TRBV28 to TRBJ1-2; D possibly corresponds to TRBD1 (5 bases). V was trimmed by 6 bases and J by 6 bases, leaving 17 bases between them. There are 14 residues in the CDR3. Germline V gives CDR1 MDHEN, CDR2 SYDVKM. CDR3: CASRPGTAAHGYTF. DNA of the CDR3: TGTGCCAGCAGGCCCGGGACGGCCGCCCATGGCTACACCTTC.

Note on this clone: The germline gene is not matched at one end of the junction; a read error may be the cause. The chain is built from TRBV19 and TRBJ2-4; possible D gene TRBD1, 9 bases. The V gene's germline CDR1 is LNHDA and CDR2 SQIVND (reference sequence). This CDR3 is 17 amino acids long. The CDR3 protein is CPTTGGRTGEAKNIQYF. CDR3 nucleotide sequence: TGCCCCACGACGGGGGGGAGGACAGGGGAAGCCAAAAACATTCAGTACTTC. The variable domain in full, completed from reference TRBV19 and TRBJ2-4, reads DGGITQSPKYLFRKEGQNVTLSCEQNLNHDAMYWYRQDPGQGLRLIYYSQIVNDFQKGDIAEGYSVSREKKESFPLTVTSAQKNPTAFYLCPTTGGRTGEAKNIQYFGAGTRLSVL.

The chain is built from TRBV7-9 and TRBJ1-2; TRBD1 matches 7 bases. The CDR3 extends over 15 amino acids. After removal of 2 bases from V and 6 bases from J, the junction contained 9 bases not matched to a gene. Germline V gives CDR1 SEHNR, CDR2 FQNEAQ (reference sequence). The CDR3 DNA follows: TGTGCCAGCAGCTTAAGCGCCAGGGGGGTCCATGGCTACACCTTC. Amino acids: CASSLSARGVHGYTF.

CDR3 amino acids: CASSVANYGYTF. In DNA, the CDR3 is TGTGCCAGCAGCGTAGCTAACTATGGCTACACCTTC. The chain is built from TRBV9 and TRBJ1-2; no clear D. Trimming took 0 bases from V and 0 from J, leaving 0 bases between them. Germline V gene sequence: CDR1 SGDLS, CDR2 YYNGEE. The CDR3 is 12 amino acids.

This CDR3 reads CASSLMGDTEAFF. The CDR3 nucleotides read TGTGCCAGCAGTTTGATGGGGGACACTGAAGCTTTCTTT. The chain carries TRBV12-3 or TRBV12-4 and TRBJ1-1; D possibly corresponds to TRBD1 (5 bases). This CDR3 has 13 amino acids. Trimming left V 3 bases short and J 3 bases short, with 8 bases between.

The chain couples TRBV5-6 to TRBJ1-6; 9 bases map to TRBD1. Trimming removed 4 bases from V and 8 bases from J; junction bases left unmatched: 4. From germline, CDR1 is SGHDT and CDR2 YYEEEE. CDR3 size: 14 residues. The CDR3 loop reads CASSVGTGYSPLHF. In nucleotides, the CDR3 is TGTGCCAGCAGCGTCGGGACAGGGTATTCACCCCTCCACTTT.

V and J are TRBV9 and TRBJ2-2; D is perhaps TRBD2 (5 bases). Trimming removed 0 bases at V and 5 bases at J, with 8 bases between. The CDR3 runs to 14 residues. The V gene's germline CDR1 is SGDLS and CDR2 YYNGEE. In DNA form, the CDR3 reads TGTGCCAGCAGCGTAGATGGAGGTACCGGGGAGCTGTTTTTT. Its protein is CASSVDGGTGELFF.

The V and J genes are TRBV6-5 and TRBJ1-3; unclear D gene. Between the trimmed V and J ends, which lost 10 bases and 4 bases, there was a span of 14 bases. CDR3 length equals 13 residues. Per germline, CDR1 MNHEY and CDR2 SVGAGI. The chain's CDR3 is CATWAFMGNTIYF. The DNA of the CDR3 is TGTGCCACCTGGGCCTTCATGGGAAACACCATATATTTT.

This clone has only a few counts. This chain links TRBV6-2 or TRBV6-3 with TRBJ2-7; TRBD2 matches at 12 bases. The V segment lost 6 bases and the J segment 7 bases; nucleotides outside the gene matches: 10. Germline CDR1 and CDR2: MNHEY and SVGEGT. The CDR3 is made up of 15 amino acids. The CDR3 nucleotides are TGTGCCAGCAGCATCCGGACTAGCGGGACCGGGGAGCAGTACTTC. It translates to CASSIRTSGTGEQYF.

V is TRBV10-3 and J is TRBJ2-5, with D tentatively TRBD2 (5 bases). CDR3 length equals 13 residues. Trimming pared 11 bases from V and 1 base from J, leaving 14 bases between. Germline lookup yields CDR1 ENHRY and CDR2 SYGVKD. This CDR3 is CASKFSGQETQYF. CDR3 in DNA: TGTGCCTCGAAGTTCAGCGGCCAAGAGACCCAGTACTTC.

V usage is TRBV19 and J usage is TRBJ1-1; 7 bases align to TRBD1. Germline V CDR1 and CDR2: LNHDA, SQIVND (reference sequence). V lost 1 base to trimming and J lost 5 bases; unmatched junction nucleotides: 16. This CDR3 has 18 residues. CDR3 DNA: TGTGCCAGTAGTATAGCCCCACAGGGGTCGCTACCTTTTACTGAAGCTTTCTTT. It translates to CASSIAPQGSLPFTEAFF.

The rearrangement links TRBV4-2 to TRBJ2-1; D unresolved. Germline V CDR1 and CDR2: LGHNA, YNFKEQ. The CDR3 loop spans 15 amino acids. Trimming removed 3 bases from V and 4 bases from J, with 13 bases in between. Here the CDR3 DNA reads TGTGCCAGCAGCCATGACGGCGAGGCGTACAATGAGCAGTTCTTC. Translation: CASSHDGEAYNEQFF.

V usage is TRBV3-1 (or the pseudogene TRBV3-2) and J usage is TRBJ2-7; no clear D gene. The CDR3 spans 12 residues. V lost 0 bases to trimming and J lost 6 bases, with 6 bases between them. The V gene's germline CDR1 is LGHDT and CDR2 YNNKEL (reference sequence). The CDR3 is CASSQEGGEQYF. CDR3 in DNA: TGTGCCAGCAGCCAAGAGGGCGGCGAGCAGTACTTC.

The V and J genes are TRBV5-4 and TRBJ1-1; a possible D gene is TRBD1 (6 bases). V was cut by 4 bases and J by 2 bases, with 21 bases left in between. The CDR3 contains 17 residues. CDR1 is SGHNT and CDR2 is YYREEE in the germline V gene (reference sequence). The CDR3 bases are TGTGCCAGCAGCCCCCGGACGGGGGGGGCAATCAACACTGAAGCTTTCTTT. This sequence encodes CASSPRTGGAINTEAFF.

J is TRBJ2-3 and V is TRBV9; 11 bases are shared with TRBD2. V shed 4 bases and J 6 bases; nucleotides not matched to a gene: 10. Germline CDR1 reads SGDLS; CDR2 reads YYNGEE. The CDR3 contains 16 residues. The CDR3 nucleotides read TGTGCCAGCAGCCCGCCCGGGACTAGCGGATCGGATACGCAGTATTTT. Its translation is CASSPPGTSGSDTQYF.

This chain links TRBV7-9 with TRBJ2-2, with a tentative D call TRBD2 (6 bases). The CDR3 consists of 16 residues. V was shortened by 2 bases and J by 7 bases, with 17 bases between the two germline ends. Germline-derived CDR1 and CDR2 are SEHNR and FQNEAQ (reference sequence). In DNA form, the CDR3 reads TGTGCCAGCAGCTTAAGTCTAGCGCAATCGAACGGGGAGCTGTTTTTT. Translating it yields CASSLSLAQSNGELFF.

This chain joins TRBV30 and TRBJ1-6; possibly TRBD1 for D (5 bases). CDR3 length equals 14 residues. The V end was cut by 3 bases, the J end by 8 bases, with 14 bases between. Germline V gives CDR1 GTSNPN, CDR2 SVGIG (reference sequence). The chain's CDR3 is CAWRGPRDHSPLHF. DNA of the CDR3: TGTGCCTGGAGAGGACCCCGGGACCATTCACCCCTCCACTTT.

V gene TRBV7-6 combines with J gene TRBJ2-3, with 9 bases lining up with TRBD2. CDR3 length equals 18 residues. Looked up from germline, CDR1 is SGHVS and CDR2 is FNYEAQ. Trimming took 1 base from V and 1 from J; bases not matched to a gene: 9. The CDR3 nucleotides are TGTGCCAGCAGCTTAGTGATTTCGGGACTAGCAGGCACAGATACGCAGTATTTT. Protein: CASSLVISGLAGTDTQYF. Full variable domain (rest looked up from reference TRBV7-6 and TRBJ2-3): GAGVSQSPRYKVTKRGQDVALRCDPISGHVSLYWYRQALGQGPEFLTYFNYEAQQDKSGLPNDRFSAERPEGSISTLTIQRTEQRDSAMYRCASSLVISGLAGTDTQYFGPGTRLTVL.

The CDR3 sequence: CASSHDRAAGYTF. The CDR3, as DNA: TGTGCCAGCTCACACGACAGGGCAGCTGGCTACACCTTC. V is TRBV18 and J is TRBJ1-2, with 7 bases lining up with TRBD1. After removal of 4 bases from V and 7 bases from J, the junction contained 6 bases not matched to a gene. CDR1 and CDR2 from the germline V gene are KGHSH and LQKENI. The length of the CDR3 is 13 residues.

The V gene is TRBV7-9, the J gene TRBJ1-3, with unresolved D. V dropped 2 bases and J dropped 3 bases, with 11 bases sitting between them. CDR1 and CDR2 from the germline V gene are SEHNR and FQNEAQ (reference sequence). The CDR3 spans 15 residues. The CDR3 protein is CASSLISQDGNTIYF. Written as DNA, the CDR3 is TGTGCCAGCAGCTTAATCTCCCAGGATGGAAACACCATATATTTT.